These 29 T cell receptor beta chains came from one sample sequenced in a study of post-analysis software for immune sequencing data (dated by TCRdb to the mid-2010s). The paper's findings and limits, for the study overall: Patients showed significantly higher frequencies than controls for about 5 TRBV segments, among them TRBV5-6, TRBV5-1 and TRBV20-1.

Library generation was performed with PCR. Sequencer: Illumina HiSeq 2500. Unique molecular identifiers were incorporated into TCR beta cDNA libraries to reduce PCR and sequencing biases. The raw public data were reprocessed by TCRdb itself: fastp quality trimming at Q25, MiXCR clonotype calling, in-frame beta chains only. CDR3 protein duplicates are merged, each entry listing the most common genes and DNA. This sample is represented by more than 500,000 distinct CDR3 sequences; 30% to 40% of them were singletons. The ten largest make up about 6% of the sample. These receptors lack a known antigen. Material for sequencing was blood. Source of these receptors: a girl aged 2 to 17 with multiple sclerosis.

As for this clonotype: At one of its ends the junction is not consistent with the germline gene, which may arise from a read error. The chain recombines TRBV20-1 with TRBJ2-1; 15 nucleotides agree with TRBD2. The CDR3 spans 14 residues. Germline assignment: CDR1 DFQATT and CDR2 SNEGSKA (reference sequence). CDR3 sequence (DNA): TGCAGTGCTGGGACTAGCGGGGGGTACAATGAGCGGTTCTTC. Residues: CSAGTSGGYNERFF.

The rearrangement uses TRBV4-2 and TRBJ2-1, with 8 bases matching TRBD1. CDR1 and CDR2 (germline): LGHNA, YNFKEQ. The CDR3 totals 16 residues. The junction had 9 bases not matched to a gene; V was cut back by 4 bases and J by 4 bases. In nucleotides, the CDR3 is TGTGCCAGCAGCCGACCAGCCGGGACAGGTTACAATGAGCAGTTCTTC. It yields the protein CASSRPAGTGYNEQFF.

The genes are TRBV27 and TRBJ2-7; the D is unclear. The CDR3 sequence is 14 residues long. Germline V gene data show CDR1 as MNHEY and CDR2 as SMNVEV (reference sequence). Trimming took off 10 bases at V and 0 bases at J, with 16 bases between the two ends. CDR3 bases: TGTGCCATCACCCGACCGGGTGGCTCCTACGAGCAGTACTTC. It is translated as CAITRPGGSYEQYF.

This chain connects TRBV6-1 to TRBJ2-6; TRBD1 matches at 7 bases. The V gene end was trimmed by 8 bases and the J gene end by 0 bases; junction bases not matched to a gene: 13. This CDR3 is built from 18 residues. The germline V gene encodes CDR1 MNHNS and CDR2 SASEGT. This CDR3 reads CASRPKGQAHSGANVLTF. Here the CDR3 DNA reads TGTGCCAGCCGACCAAAAGGACAGGCTCACTCTGGGGCCAACGTCCTGACTTTC.

This sequence joins TRBV10-3 and TRBJ1-2; 7 nucleotides match TRBD1. The CDR3 extends over 12 amino acids. The germline CDR1 and CDR2 sequences are ENHRY and SYGVKD. V lost 7 bases and J lost 8; bases outside the gene matches: 7. This CDR3 is CAITRQGEGYTF. The CDR3 nucleotides are TGTGCCATCACCCGACAGGGAGAGGGCTACACCTTC.

This clonotype was seen only a few times. The chain couples TRBV4-2 to TRBJ1-4; D is ambiguous. The CDR3 is 16 amino acids. Germline V gives CDR1 LGHNA, CDR2 YNFKEQ. Between the trimmed V and J ends, which lost 2 bases and 0 bases, there was a span of 10 bases. The CDR3 coding sequence is TGTGCCAGCAGCCAACACTTAGCTGCAACTAATGAAAAACTGTTTTTT. This sequence encodes CASSQHLAATNEKLFF.

This clonotype showed up many times. The rearrangement uses TRBV24-1 and TRBJ2-3; TRBD2 matches at 9 bases. The CDR3 contains 15 residues. Germline V gene sequence: CDR1 KGHDR, CDR2 SFDVKD. V shed 5 bases and J 2 bases; nucleotides not matched to a gene: 4. CDR3 residues: CATSVAGANTDTQYF. DNA for the CDR3: TGTGCCACCAGTGTAGCGGGGGCTAACACAGATACGCAGTATTTT.

V and J are TRBV7-2 and TRBJ2-5; TRBD2 is a possible D gene (6 bases). The CDR3 consists of 16 residues. Germline loops: CDR1 SGHTA, CDR2 FQGNSA. The V end lost 4 bases, the J end lost 3 bases, and 18 bases lay between the germline ends. DNA of the CDR3: TGTGCCAGCAGCTCTTCGGACTACCTACCCAAAGAGACCCAGTACTTC. It codes for CASSSSDYLPKETQYF.

Only a few counts were recorded for this clonotype. The chain employs TRBV18 and TRBJ2-3, with no clear D. The CDR3 has 13 residues. Germline loops: CDR1 KGHSH, CDR2 LQKENI. V was clipped by 2 bases and J by 6 bases, with 9 bases between them. The DNA of the CDR3 is TGTGCCAGCTCACCAAGTGGCAGGGATACGCAGTATTTT. As protein: CASSPSGRDTQYF.

By proportion, this clonotype is medium-sized. The rearrangement links TRBV20-1 to TRBJ2-5; TRBD1 is a possible D gene (5 bases). Germline V CDR1 and CDR2: DFQATT, SNEGSKA (reference sequence). CDR3 length: 15 residues. Trimming cost V 0 bases and J 1 base, with 12 bases left between them. The CDR3 region is CSARDSGPTQETQYF. As DNA, the CDR3 is TGCAGTGCTAGAGATTCAGGGCCTACCCAAGAGACCCAGTACTTC.

The table lists this clonotype with a few counts. J is TRBJ2-5 and V is TRBV29-1, with 8 positions matching TRBD2. Trimming at V came to 3 bases and at J to 5 bases, leaving 2 bases not matched to a gene. The CDR3 consists of 12 residues. Germline V lookup: CDR1 SQVTM, CDR2 ANQGSEA. CDR3 coding DNA: TGCAGCGTTGATCCTAGCGGGGAGACCCAGTACTTC. Its protein product is CSVDPSGETQYF.

The chain recombines TRBV11-3 with TRBJ1-1; D is unresolved. CDR1 and CDR2 (germline): SGHNT, YENEEA. The CDR3 has 20 amino acids. The ends were cut back, 0 bases at V and 0 bases at J, with 23 bases in the middle. CDR3 region: CASSLDPRAQEFGVNTEAFF. The DNA for the CDR3 is TGTGCCAGCAGCTTAGATCCCCGAGCGCAGGAGTTTGGGGTGAACACTGAAGCTTTCTTT.

V and J are TRBV20-1 and TRBJ2-5, with 8 bases aligning to TRBD1. V trimming: 0 bases; J trimming: 3 bases; junction bases outside the gene matches: 6. CDR3 length: 15 amino acids. The germline V gene encodes CDR1 DFQATT and CDR2 SNEGSKA (reference sequence). This CDR3 reads CSARDRRGLEETQYF. Here the CDR3 DNA reads TGCAGTGCTAGAGATCGCAGGGGGCTAGAAGAGACCCAGTACTTC.

This clonotype was seen only a few times. The chain employs TRBV20-1 and TRBJ2-1; 7 bases line up with TRBD2. V lost 2 bases to trimming and J lost 7 bases; unmatched junction nucleotides: 11. From germline, CDR1 is DFQATT and CDR2 SNEGSKA (reference sequence). This CDR3 spans 15 amino acids. The CDR3 DNA sequence: TGCAGTGCTAGATATTCCCGCGGGGGAACTAATGAGCAGTTCTTC. The encoded protein is CSARYSRGGTNEQFF.

This sequence joins TRBV20-1 and TRBJ1-3, with TRBD1 as a possible D gene (6 bases). Germline V lookup: CDR1 DFQATT, CDR2 SNEGSKA (reference sequence). The CDR3 is 14 residues long. V lost 4 bases and J 0 bases, leaving 10 bases between the germline ends. CDR3: CSATLDSSGNTIYF. CDR3 in DNA: TGCAGTGCTACGTTGGACAGCTCTGGAAACACCATATATTTT.

CDR3 loop: CASSLVREKLFF. The CDR3 DNA follows: TGTGCCAGCAGCTTAGTACGGGAAAAACTGTTTTTT. The chain couples TRBV7-2 to TRBJ1-4; unclear D gene. The germline gives CDR1 SGHTA, CDR2 FQGNSA. With 1 base removed from V and 8 bases from J, the gap between germline ends came to 5 bases. CDR3 length equals 12 residues.

This clonotype was counted only a few times. V usage is TRBV11-2 and J usage is TRBJ1-6; a possible D gene is TRBD1 (5 bases). Germline values: CDR1 SGHAT, CDR2 FQNNGV. The CDR3 totals 15 residues. V lost 5 bases, J lost 4 bases, and 12 bases lay in between. The CDR3 region is CASSPGTVYNSPLHF. In nucleotides, the CDR3 is TGTGCCAGCAGCCCCGGGACGGTTTATAATTCACCCCTCCACTTT.

This clonotype was observed a handful of times. CDR3 nucleotide sequence: TGTGCCAGCAGCTTGAGGAGACAGGGAAGTACTGAAGCTTTCTTT. Its translation: CASSLRRQGSTEAFF. The gene calls are TRBV11-2 and TRBJ1-1; 7 nucleotides match TRBD1. The CDR3 length is 15 residues. Germline V gives CDR1 SGHAT, CDR2 FQNNGV. V was pared by 3 bases and J by 5 bases, with 9 bases of the junction left unmatched.

There are a few counts of this clonotype. V gene TRBV7-2 combines with J gene TRBJ1-2, with 7 bases fitting TRBD1. Germline lookup yields CDR1 SGHTA and CDR2 FQGNSA. Unmatched junction bases numbered 10, after V lost 2 bases and J lost 4 bases. The CDR3 length is 16 residues. CDR3 sequence (DNA): TGTGCCAGCAGCTTATTCCCCACAGGGGCGGTCTATGGCTACACCTTC. Residues: CASSLFPTGAVYGYTF.

In its sample, this clonotype was seen a few times. The chain couples TRBV20-1 to TRBJ2-7, with D perhaps TRBD2 (6 bases). Looked up from germline, CDR1 is DFQATT and CDR2 is SNEGSKA (reference sequence). Trimming removed 6 bases from V and 0 bases from J, with 15 bases in between. This CDR3 has 14 residues. CDR3 amino acids: CSAMGLWSSYEQYF. For the CDR3, the DNA is TGCAGTGCCATGGGACTGTGGAGCTCCTACGAGCAGTACTTC.

The sample holds one count of this clonotype. The chain couples TRBV12-3 or TRBV12-4 to TRBJ2-5, with D uncertain. This CDR3 spans 15 amino acids. Trimming took off 2 bases at V and 1 base at J, with 11 bases between the two ends. The chain's CDR3 is CASSLNNLAQETQYF. The CDR3 DNA reads TGTGCCAGCAGTTTAAACAACCTGGCCCAAGAGACCCAGTACTTC.

V usage is TRBV6-5 and J usage is TRBJ2-3; TRBD2 matches at 14 bases. V lost 0 bases to trimming and J lost 4 bases; unmatched junction nucleotides: 0. From germline, CDR1 is MNHEY and CDR2 SVGAGI. This CDR3 contains 16 residues. The CDR3 DNA follows: TGTGCCAGCAGTTACTCGGGACTAGCGGGGGCAGATACGCAGTATTTT. Translation gives CASSYSGLAGADTQYF.

This clonotype was recorded a few times. The genes are TRBV7-9 and TRBJ2-3; D is perhaps TRBD1 (6 bases). CDR3 size: 14 residues. The germline V gene encodes CDR1 SEHNR and CDR2 FQNEAQ (reference sequence). V was trimmed by 2 bases and J by 7 bases, leaving 13 bases between them. CDR3 coding DNA: TGTGCCAGCAGCTTAACCACAGGGTTAAATACGCAGTATTTT. Translation gives CASSLTTGLNTQYF.

This clonotype occurred a few times. The chain joins TRBV3-1 to TRBJ2-1; D might be TRBD1 or TRBD2, each matching 6 bases. The CDR3 has 17 amino acids. CDR1 and CDR2 from the germline V gene are LGHDT and YNNKEL (reference sequence). The V gene lost 4 bases and the J gene lost 0 bases, with 16 bases spanning the gap. The CDR3 DNA reads TGTGCCAGCAGCCTGACGGGGGCAGGGGCCTCCTACAATGAGCAGTTCTTC. This translates into CASSLTGAGASYNEQFF.

The chain has TRBV20-1 and TRBJ2-1, with TRBD1 matching over 7 bases. This CDR3 has 17 amino acids. The V gene's germline CDR1 is DFQATT and CDR2 SNEGSKA (reference sequence). The ends lost 6 bases at V and 3 bases at J; junction bases unmatched: 17. This chain's CDR3 is CSAIFPQGPLDYNEQFF. CDR3 sequence (DNA): TGCAGTGCCATTTTTCCACAGGGGCCTTTAGACTACAATGAGCAGTTCTTC.

In this sample, this clonotype turned up many times. The chain joins TRBV10-3 to TRBJ2-6, with a weak D call TRBD1 (6 bases). The germline gives CDR1 ENHRY, CDR2 SYGVKD. The ends were cut back, 8 bases at V and 0 bases at J, with 14 bases in the middle. The CDR3 loop spans 16 amino acids. The CDR3 loop is CAIGADSSSGANVLTF. The CDR3, as DNA: TGTGCCATCGGGGCGGACAGTAGCTCTGGGGCCAACGTCCTGACTTTC.

This rearrangement joins TRBV9 to TRBJ1-6; no reliable D call. Per the germline V gene, CDR1 is SGDLS and CDR2 is YYNGEE. With 0 bases removed from V and 9 bases from J, the gap between germline ends came to 10 bases. CDR3 length: 14 amino acids. This CDR3 is CASSVGPQRSPLHF. CDR3 nucleotide sequence: TGTGCCAGCAGCGTAGGTCCCCAGCGTTCACCCCTCCACTTT. The full variable domain, completed using reference TRBV9 and TRBJ1-6, is DSGVTQTPKHLITATGQRVTLRCSPRSGDLSVYWYQQSLDQGLQFLIQYYNGEERAKGNILERFSAQQFPDLHSELNLSSLELGDSALYFCASSVGPQRSPLHFGNGTRLTVT.

The chain is built from TRBV6-6 and TRBJ2-7; TRBD1 matches at 9 bases. The CDR3 runs 15 residues. J gave up 2 bases and V 5 bases, and 7 bases lay outside the gene matches. Germline V lookup: CDR1 MNHNY, CDR2 SVGAGI (reference sequence). The CDR3 DNA sequence: TGTGCCAGCAGTCCGCCGGGACAGGGAACCTACGAGCAGTACTTC. This gives the protein CASSPPGQGTYEQYF.

This clonotype was counted a few times. The chain has TRBV11-2 and TRBJ2-5; D possibly corresponds to TRBD1 (6 bases). The germline V and J ends were trimmed by 4 bases and 2 bases, with 14 bases remaining between them. The CDR3 loop spans 15 amino acids. Germline V gives CDR1 SGHAT, CDR2 FQNNGV. CDR3 amino acids: CASSSSTGFQETQYF. In nucleotides, the CDR3 is TGTGCCAGCAGCTCCAGCACAGGGTTTCAAGAGACCCAGTACTTC.